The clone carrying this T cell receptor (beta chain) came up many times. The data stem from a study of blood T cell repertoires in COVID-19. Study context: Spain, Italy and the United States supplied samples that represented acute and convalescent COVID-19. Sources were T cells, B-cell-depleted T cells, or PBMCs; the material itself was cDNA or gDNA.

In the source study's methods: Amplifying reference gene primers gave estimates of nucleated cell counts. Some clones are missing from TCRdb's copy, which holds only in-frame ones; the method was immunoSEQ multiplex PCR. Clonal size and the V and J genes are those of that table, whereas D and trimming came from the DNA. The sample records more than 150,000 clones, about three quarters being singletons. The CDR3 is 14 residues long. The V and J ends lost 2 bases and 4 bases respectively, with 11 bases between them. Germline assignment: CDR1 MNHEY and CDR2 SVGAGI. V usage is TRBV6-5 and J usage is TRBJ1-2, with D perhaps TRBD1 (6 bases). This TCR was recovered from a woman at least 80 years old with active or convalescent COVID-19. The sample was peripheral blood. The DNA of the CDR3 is TGTGCCAGCAGTTACAGGGCAGGGGCCTATGGCTACACCTTC. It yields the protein CASSYRAGAYGYTF.